The source of this T cell receptor beta chain is a study of T cell repertoires in cytomegalovirus infection (dated by TCRdb to 2018 to 2020). With respect to the entire study: The HLA type of each donor mattered for the analysis, because public TCR beta signatures pointed to carriage of CMV infection along with the matching HLA type. Study-wide findings and limitations: In both this cohort and an independent cohort of some 370 donors, the cumulative frequency of public TCR beta family members distinguished carriers of CMV infection plus the relevant HLA type. In the ex vivo response, HLA-C-restricted CMV-specific TCR beta clonotypes were dominant, and in two of eight donors the single most frequent clonotype came from this HLA-C-restricted group.

The sequencer listed for this sample is Illumina HiSeq 1500. The raw public reads went through TCRdb reprocessing: fastp at Q25, MiXCR clone calling, in-frame beta chains kept. Entries that share a CDR3 protein sequence are merged under the most common genes and DNA. In all, the sample holds about 260,000 distinct CDR3 sequences, and approximately 14% of those were seen once. Roughly 9.7% of the sample is in the top ten clones. This clonotype was detected ten times or more. Its antigen is still unknown. No clone much larger than this one lies a single base away; base qualities are absent. The CDR1 and CDR2 encoded by the germline V gene are SGHVS and FQNEAQ. V is reduced by 5 bases and J by 0 bases, leaving a spacing of 11 bases between them. The CDR3 has 14 amino acids, counting the end cysteine and phenylalanine. Only CDR3 DNA is held: 42 bases, read in frame from base 1.

This receptor chain uses TRBV7-8 and TRBJ2-7; the D gene identity is not certain. This TCR was recovered from a human donor in good health (CMV status not recorded). Some clones in this sample may be carry-over from other donors' samples. The material sequenced was PBMCs. The nucleotides read TGTGCCAGCAGCATCGGGCTGAACTCCTACGAGCAGTACTTC. This translates into CASSIGLNSYEQYF. Beyond the CDR3, the reference TRBV7-8 and TRBJ2-7 genes provide the residues; the full variable domain reads: GAGVSQSPRYKVAKRGQDVALRCDPISGHVSLFWYQQALGQGPEFLTYFQNEAQLDKSGLPSDRFFAERPEGSVSTLKIQRTQQEDSAVYLCASSIGLNSYEQYFGPGTRLTVT.